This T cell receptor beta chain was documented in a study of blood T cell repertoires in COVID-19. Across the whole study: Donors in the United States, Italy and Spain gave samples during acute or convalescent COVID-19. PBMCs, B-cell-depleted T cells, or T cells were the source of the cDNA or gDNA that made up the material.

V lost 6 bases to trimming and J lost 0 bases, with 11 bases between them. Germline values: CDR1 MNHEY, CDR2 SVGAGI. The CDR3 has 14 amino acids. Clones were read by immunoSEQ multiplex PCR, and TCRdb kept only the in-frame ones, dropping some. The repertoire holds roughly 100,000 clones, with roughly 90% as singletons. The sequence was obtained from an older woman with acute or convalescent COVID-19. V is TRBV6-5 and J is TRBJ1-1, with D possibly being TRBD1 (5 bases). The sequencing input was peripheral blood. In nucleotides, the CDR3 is TGTGCCAGCAGACAGCAGGGTATGAACACTGAAGCTTTCTTT. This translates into CASRQQGMNTEAFF.